The 8 T cell receptor beta chains listed next were all sequenced from one sample in a study of CD8 T cells in Susac syndrome. It was with random hexamers that roughly 0.45 to 1 ug RNA was reverse transcribed. TCRdb re-called the immunoSEQ multiplex PCR reads through MiXCR, storing one row per CDR3 protein. This table holds approximately 180,000 distinct CDR3 sequences, over 75% found once. The specimen was CD4+ T cells from PBMCs. The receptors shown here come from a human donor with Susac syndrome.

This chain joins TRBV20-1 and TRBJ1-5, with 7 bases fitting TRBD1. This CDR3 spans 13 amino acids. The germline V gene encodes CDR1 DFQATT and CDR2 SNEGSKA (reference sequence). The V and J ends lost 1 base and 4 bases, in that order; junction bases with no gene match: 1. CDR3: CSARVTGNQPQHF. The CDR3 nucleotides read TGCAGTGCTAGAGTGACAGGGAATCAGCCCCAGCATTTT.

The J gene is TRBJ2-3, the V gene TRBV4-1, with TRBD2 matching 9 bases. From germline, CDR1 is MGHRA and CDR2 YSYEKL. The V and J ends lost 0 bases and 4 bases, in that order; junction bases with no gene match: 8. CDR3 length: 17 residues. The CDR3 DNA follows: TGCGCCAGCAGCCAAGATCGGGCTAGCGGGATCCCAGATACGCAGTATTTT. This gives the protein CASSQDRASGIPDTQYF.

CDR3 nucleotide sequence: TGTGCCTGGAACGGGGCGGGAGTGGATCAGCCCCAGCATTTT. This encodes CAWNGAGVDQPQHF. This chain connects TRBV30 to TRBJ1-5; D may be TRBD1 (5 bases). Between the trimmed V and J ends, which lost 4 bases and 5 bases, there was a span of 15 bases. Germline lookup yields CDR1 GTSNPN and CDR2 SVGIG (reference sequence). The CDR3 sequence is 14 residues long.

The gene calls are TRBV20-1 and TRBJ1-5; D might be TRBD1 (5 bases). Germline CDR1 reads DFQATT; CDR2 reads SNEGSKA (reference sequence). V lost 1 base and J lost 0, with 10 bases in between. The CDR3 totals 15 residues. The chain's CDR3 is CSARVRGISNQPQHF. The CDR3, as DNA: TGCAGTGCTAGAGTTAGGGGCATTAGCAATCAGCCCCAGCATTTT.

This chain links TRBV6-5 with TRBJ2-4; possible D gene TRBD2, 5 bases. The CDR3 consists of 16 residues. The germline gives CDR1 MNHEY, CDR2 SVGAGI. The V and J ends lost 0 bases and 6 bases respectively, with 15 bases between them. The CDR3 region is CASSYSSGARGNIQYF. CDR3 nucleotides: TGTGCCAGCAGTTACTCGTCAGGAGCTCGGGGAAACATTCAGTACTTC.

This clonotype has just one count. The genes are TRBV4-2 and TRBJ2-3; the D is unclear. CDR3 length equals 15 residues. Germline assignment: CDR1 LGHNA and CDR2 YNFKEQ. Trimming took off 0 bases at V and 6 bases at J, with 13 bases between the two ends. CDR3 sequence: CASSQEVPSMDTQYF. CDR3 coding DNA: TGTGCCAGCAGCCAAGAGGTACCGAGTATGGATACGCAGTATTTT.

The table lists this clonotype with a few counts. The J gene is TRBJ2-6, the V gene TRBV5-1; tentative D call: TRBD1 (5 bases). Trimming cost V 4 bases and J 0 bases, with 11 bases left between them. This CDR3 is 16 amino acids long. CDR1 SGHRS and CDR2 YFSETQ come from the germline V gene. CDR3 sequence reads: CASSPQVLSGANVLTF. CDR3 coding DNA: TGCGCCAGCAGCCCACAGGTCCTCTCTGGGGCCAACGTCCTGACTTTC.

The V and J genes are TRBV7-3 and TRBJ1-3, with 9 bases aligning to TRBD1. The CDR3 totals 14 residues. Germline V CDR1 and CDR2: SGHTA, FQGTGA. V shed 5 bases and J 7 bases; nucleotides not matched to a gene: 6. CDR3 DNA sequence: TGTGCCAGCAGCCCCGGACAGGGGTCTAACACCATATATTTT. It codes for CASSPGQGSNTIYF.